This TCR beta chain was sequenced during a study of early T cells in non-severe SARS-CoV-2 infection. The study, taken as a whole, reports: The VDJdb matching leaned toward anti-spike CD8 responses and overlooked private and CD4 specificities.

V was pared by 0 bases and J by 7 bases, with 5 bases of the junction left unmatched. The CDR3 is 17 amino acids. Germline assignment: CDR1 SGHDT and CDR2 YYEEEE. The library protocol tagged individual cDNA molecules with unique molecular identifiers. TCRdb reanalysed the 5' RACE reads using MiXCR and keeps one entry per CDR3 protein. Among approximately 70,000 distinct CDR3 sequences listed, 10% were seen once. This clonotype was counted at least ten times. Its antigen remains unknown. The chain joins TRBV5-6 to TRBJ2-1; the match to TRBD2 covers 15 bases. Specimen: whole blood, collected at baseline. The receptor was derived from an adult who was a healthcare worker with PCR-confirmed SARS-CoV-2 infection or an uninfected control (not recorded which). CDR3 in amino acids: CASSLGTSGRARNEQFF. For the CDR3, the DNA is TGTGCCAGCAGCTTGGGGACTAGCGGGAGGGCTCGGAATGAGCAGTTCTTC.